This is a list of T cell receptor beta chains from one sample in a study of blood T cell repertoires in COVID-19. The data were produced by immunoSEQ multiplex PCR, yet TCRdb's version contains in-frame clones alone and is incomplete. The data contain 200,000 to 300,000 clones, more than 75% of them seen just once; the ten biggest clones take up roughly 12%. The sample was peripheral blood. The receptors originated from an elderly man with acute or convalescent COVID-19. CDR3s include the opening cysteine and the closing phenylalanine or tryptophan. D genes are given only for firm matches. Part of the rows lack a size; the others show once, few, many or a class for expanded clones.

j_call	clone_size	v_call	d_call	cdr3_aa	cdr3_nt
TRBJ2-7	once	TRBV18	TRBD1	CASSPTGGMKYEQYF	TGTGCCAGCTCACCGACAGGGGGCATGAAGTACGAGCAGTACTTC
TRBJ2-3	NA	TRBV11-3	NA	CASSPGQTDTQYF	TGTGCCAGCAGCCCAGGTCAGACAGATACGCAGTATTTT
TRBJ1-1	NA	TRBV3-1/TRBV3-2	NA	CASSYGQLNTEAFF	TGTGCCAGCAGCTACGGACAGTTGAACACTGAAGCTTTCTTT
TRBJ1-5	NA	TRBV28	NA	CASSLPPGDGQPQHF	TGTGCCAGCAGTCTGCCACCAGGGGACGGTCAGCCCCAGCATTTT
TRBJ1-5	NA	TRBV18	TRBD1	CASSPPGQGSNQPQHF	TGTGCCAGCTCACCACCGGGACAGGGGTCAAATCAGCCCCAGCATTTT
TRBJ1-6	NA	TRBV6-5	TRBD1	CASRPGTGTSPLHF	TGTGCCAGCAGACCCGGGACAGGGACCTCACCCCTCCACTTT
TRBJ2-4	NA	TRBV5-1	TRBD2	CASSLAGRDQNIQYF	TGCGCCAGCAGCTTGGCCGGGAGGGACCAAAACATTCAGTACTTC
TRBJ2-5	NA	TRBV28	NA	CASSGVGVNQETQYF	TGTGCCAGCTCGGGGGTAGGTGTTAACCAAGAGACCCAGTACTTC
TRBJ2-3	NA	TRBV2	NA	CASSESLATDTQYF	TGTGCCAGCAGTGAGTCGCTAGCCACAGATACGCAGTATTTT
TRBJ1-5	NA	TRBV19	NA	CASSMVLEQGSGQPQHF	TGTGCCAGTAGTATGGTTCTGGAACAGGGAAGTGGGCAGCCCCAGCATTTT
TRBJ1-4	NA	TRBV4-2	NA	CASSPVRGGGDEKLFF	TGTGCCAGCAGCCCGGTCAGAGGGGGAGGGGATGAAAAACTGTTTTTT